The 8 T cell receptor beta chains reported below all come from one sample, sequenced in a study of T cell responses to AZD1222 COVID-19 vaccine. Data came from immunoSEQ multiplex PCR; TCRdb stores just in-frame clones and leaves some out. This table has approximately 150,000 clones, approximately 89% appearing once. The sample was peripheral blood, taken 28 days after the second AZD1222 dose. The receptors come from an adult who received the AZD1222 COVID-19 vaccine.

V gene TRBV2 combines with J gene TRBJ2-3; D may correspond to TRBD1 or TRBD2 (6 bases each). CDR3 length: 15 amino acids. The germline gives CDR1 SNHLY, CDR2 FYNNEI. The germline V and J ends were trimmed by 3 bases and 2 bases, with 12 bases remaining between them. CDR3 in DNA: TGTGCCAGCAGTGATTCGGGGGCGGACACAGATACGCAGTATTTT. This translates into CASSDSGADTDTQYF.

The chain couples TRBV11-3 to TRBJ2-5; the match to TRBD2 covers 7 bases. CDR1 SGHNT and CDR2 YENEEA come from the germline V gene. The CDR3 consists of 12 residues. Trimming cost V 4 bases and J 5 bases; bases outside gene matches: 1. The CDR3 coding sequence is TGTGCCAGCAGCTCAGCGGGGGAGACCCAGTACTTC. The encoded protein is CASSSAGETQYF.

The rearrangement uses TRBV4-2 and TRBJ2-6; D unclear. Germline V gene lookup returns CDR1 LGHNA and CDR2 YNFKEQ. This CDR3 is 19 amino acids long. V gave up 4 bases and J gave up 2 bases, with 21 bases separating them. The CDR3 coding sequence is TGTGCCAGCAGCCGACCTGACATGAAGGGCACCCCTGGGGCCAACGTCCTGACTTTC. Encoded protein: CASSRPDMKGTPGANVLTF.

This chain connects TRBV11-3 to TRBJ1-2; TRBD1 agrees at 12 bases. Germline CDR1 is SGHNT and CDR2 is YENEEA. The CDR3 has 16 amino acids. V gave up 4 bases and J gave up 2 bases; unmatched junction bases: 5. The DNA of the CDR3 is TGTGCCAGCAGCTCCGGGACAGGGGGCAAGAACTATGGCTACACCTTC. This sequence encodes CASSSGTGGKNYGYTF.

The rearrangement links TRBV7-2 to TRBJ2-5; possibly TRBD1 for D (5 bases). The CDR3 has 15 amino acids. Germline values: CDR1 SGHTA, CDR2 FQGNSA. V shed 5 bases and J shed 4 bases, with 17 bases lying between them. The CDR3 nucleotides are TGTGCCAGCAGCCGTGACCGGACACTCGGAGAGACCCAGTACTTC. Its translation: CASSRDRTLGETQYF.

V is TRBV27 and J is TRBJ2-7, with D maybe TRBD2 (5 bases). The CDR3 extends over 16 amino acids. Trimming left V 0 bases short and J 2 bases short, with 14 bases between. CDR1 and CDR2 (germline): MNHEY, SMNVEV (reference sequence). The CDR3 nucleotides read TGTGCCAGCAGTTTATCGGAGGACGGCAGCACCTACGAGCAGTACTTC. Translation: CASSLSEDGSTYEQYF.

V is TRBV28 and J is TRBJ2-7; 10 bases fit TRBD1. The CDR3 is made up of 14 amino acids. V dropped 2 bases and J dropped 10; count of bases not matched to a gene: 8. Germline assignment: CDR1 MDHEN and CDR2 SYDVKM. The DNA of the CDR3 is TGTGCCAGCAGTTTACTCAGGACAGGGGGGGGTCAGTACTTC. Amino acid sequence: CASSLLRTGGGQYF.

The chain uses TRBV15 and TRBJ1-5; 7 bases align to TRBD1. The germline V gene has CDR1 LNHNV and CDR2 YYDKDF (reference sequence). The CDR3 has 14 amino acids. J was trimmed by 3 bases and V by 3 bases; bases with no gene match: 2. CDR3 DNA sequence: TGTGCCACCAGCAGGACAGGGTACAATCAGCCCCAGCATTTT. Translated: CATSRTGYNQPQHF.